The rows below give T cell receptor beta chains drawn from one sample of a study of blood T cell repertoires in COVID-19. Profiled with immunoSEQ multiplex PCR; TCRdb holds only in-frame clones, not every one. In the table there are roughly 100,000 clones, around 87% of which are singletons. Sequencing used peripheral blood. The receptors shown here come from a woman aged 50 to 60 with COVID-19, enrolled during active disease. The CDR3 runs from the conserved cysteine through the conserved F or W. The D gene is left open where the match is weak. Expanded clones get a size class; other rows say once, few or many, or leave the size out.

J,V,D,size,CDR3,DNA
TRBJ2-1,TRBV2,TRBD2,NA,CASSEEIGGGADEQFF,TGTGCCAGCAGTGAAGAGATTGGCGGGGGGGCCGATGAGCAGTTCTTC
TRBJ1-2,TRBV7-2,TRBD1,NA,CASSLRRTGTGYTF,TGTGCCAGCAGCTTACGCAGGACAGGGACTGGCTACACCTTC
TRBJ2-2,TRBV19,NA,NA,CASSIGQHTGELFF,TGTGCCAGTAGTATTGGACAGCACACCGGGGAGCTGTTTTTT
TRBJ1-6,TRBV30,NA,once,CAWSVRQGGNSPLHF,TGTGCCTGGAGTGTACGTCAGGGAGGGAATTCACCCCTCCACTTT
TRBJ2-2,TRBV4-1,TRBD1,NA,CASSQVGDSTGELFF,TGCGCCAGCAGCCAAGTTGGGGACAGCACCGGGGAGCTGTTTTTT
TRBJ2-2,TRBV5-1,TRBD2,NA,CASSLSVSGGSTGELFF,TGCGCCAGCAGCTTGTCTGTGTCGGGGGGGAGCACCGGGGAGCTGTTTTTT
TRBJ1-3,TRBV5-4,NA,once,CASSRGTGISGNTIYF,TGTGCCAGCAGCCGCGGGACCGGTATCTCTGGAAACACCATATATTTT
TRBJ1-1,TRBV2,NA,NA,CASSDRENTEAFF,TGTGCCAGCAGTGATCGGGAGAACACTGAAGCTTTCTTT
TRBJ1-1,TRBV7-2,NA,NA,CASSPGGGSPATEAFF,TGTGCCAGCAGCCCCGGAGGAGGGTCTCCGGCGACTGAAGCTTTCTTT
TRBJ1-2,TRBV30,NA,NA,CAWSPTGLSGYTF,TGTGCCTGGAGTCCTACAGGGCTCTCTGGCTACACCTTC
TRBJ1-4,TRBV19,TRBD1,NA,CASSIAGQLNEKLFF,TGTGCCAGTAGTATAGCGGGACAGTTGAATGAAAAACTGTTTTTT
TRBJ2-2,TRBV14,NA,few,CASSQGPQNTGELFF,TGTGCCAGCAGCCAAGGGCCGCAGAACACCGGGGAGCTGTTTTTT
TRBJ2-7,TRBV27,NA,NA,CASSLSARHEQYF,TGTGCCAGCAGTTTATCTGCTAGGCACGAGCAGTACTTC
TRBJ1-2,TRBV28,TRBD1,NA,CASSPGTGYGYTF,TGTGCCAGCAGCCCCGGGACAGGCTATGGCTACACCTTC
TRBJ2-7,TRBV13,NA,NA,CASRGQGSSYEQYF,TGTGCCAGCAGGGGGCAGGGCAGCTCCTACGAGCAGTACTTC
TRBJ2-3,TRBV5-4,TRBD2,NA,CASSSTSIPDTQYF,TGTGCCAGCAGCTCGACTAGCATCCCAGATACGCAGTATTTT
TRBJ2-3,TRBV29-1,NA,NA,CTISGGTTDTQYF,TGCACAATTTCCGGCGGAACCACAGATACGCAGTATTTT
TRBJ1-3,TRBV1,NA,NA,CTSSQDRAGLQNTIYF,TGCACCAGCAGCCAAGATCGGGCAGGACTCCAAAACACCATATATTTT
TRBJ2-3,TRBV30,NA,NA,CAWRRDSSDTQYF,TGTGCCTGGAGACGAGACAGTTCAGATACGCAGTATTTT
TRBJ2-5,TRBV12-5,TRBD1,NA,CASGLRTGGETQYF,TGTGCTAGTGGTCTCAGGACAGGGGGGGAGACCCAGTACTTC
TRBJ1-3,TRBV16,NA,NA,CASSQLTELSGNTIYF,TGTGCCAGCAGCCAATTGACTGAACTCTCTGGAAACACCATATATTTT
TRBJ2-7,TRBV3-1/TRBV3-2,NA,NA,CASSQAQGPYEQYF,TGTGCCAGCAGCCAAGCACAGGGCCCCTACGAGCAGTACTTC
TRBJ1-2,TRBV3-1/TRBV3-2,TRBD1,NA,CASSEIQGVGYTF,TGTGCCAGCAGCGAGATACAGGGGGTGGGCTACACCTTC
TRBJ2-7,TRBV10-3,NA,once,CAISESRQASYEQYF,TGTGCCATCAGTGAGTCGCGACAGGCCTCTTACGAGCAGTACTTC
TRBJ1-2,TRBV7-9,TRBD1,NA,CASSLLGTGNLYGYTF,TGTGCCAGCAGCTTACTAGGGACAGGGAATCTCTATGGCTACACCTTC
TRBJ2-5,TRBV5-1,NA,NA,CASSLARAGETQYF,TGCGCCAGCAGCTTGGCTCGGGCGGGGGAGACCCAGTACTTC
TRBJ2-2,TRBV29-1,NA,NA,CSGRSGKVTGELFF,TGCAGCGGCAGATCAGGGAAGGTGACCGGGGAGCTGTTTTTT
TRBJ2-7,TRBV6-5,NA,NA,CASSYSSAGKEQYF,TGTGCCAGCAGTTACTCTTCGGCAGGGAAAGAGCAGTACTTC
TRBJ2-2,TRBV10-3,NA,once,CAISELEGEELFF,TGTGCCATCAGTGAGTTAGAGGGCGAGGAGCTGTTTTTT
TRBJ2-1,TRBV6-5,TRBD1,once,CASSSATGVNEQFF,TGTGCCAGCAGTTCTGCGACAGGGGTGAATGAGCAGTTCTTC
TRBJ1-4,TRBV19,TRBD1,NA,CASSTGQAREEGKLFF,TGTGCCAGTAGTACTGGACAGGCCCGAGAAGAGGGAAAACTGTTTTTT
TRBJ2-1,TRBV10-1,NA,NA,CASSEGSTSPYNEQFF,TGCGCCAGCAGTGAGGGTAGCACGAGCCCCTACAATGAGCAGTTCTTC
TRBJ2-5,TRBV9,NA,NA,CASSVGLDGTQYF,TGTGCCAGCAGCGTAGGCCTAGATGGGACCCAGTACTTC
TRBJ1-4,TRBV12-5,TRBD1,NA,CASGLGRQGYFTNEKLFF,TGTGCTAGTGGTTTGGGGCGACAGGGGTATTTCACTAATGAAAAACTGTTTTTT
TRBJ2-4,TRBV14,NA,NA,CASSQDGQRNIQYF,TGTGCCAGCAGCCAAGACGGACAGAGAAACATTCAGTACTTC
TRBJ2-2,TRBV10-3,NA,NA,CAIRGVVDTGELFF,TGTGCCATCAGAGGGGTTGTTGACACCGGGGAGCTGTTTTTT
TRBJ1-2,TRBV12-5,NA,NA,CASGLTGVIYGYTF,TGTGCTAGTGGTTTGACGGGGGTAATCTATGGCTACACCTTC
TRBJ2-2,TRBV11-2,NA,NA,CASSLQGGTGELFF,TGTGCCAGCAGCCTACAGGGGGGGACCGGGGAGCTGTTTTTT
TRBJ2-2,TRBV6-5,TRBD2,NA,CASSSGGPTGELFF,TGTGCCAGTTCTAGCGGGGGACCGACCGGGGAGCTGTTTTTT
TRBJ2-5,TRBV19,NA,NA,CASSIGVQETQYF,TGTGCCAGTAGTATCGGTGTCCAAGAGACCCAGTACTTC
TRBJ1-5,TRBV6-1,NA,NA,CASSEARGGIDDQPQHF,TGTGCCAGCAGTGAAGCGCGGGGGGGCATTGACGATCAGCCCCAGCATTTT
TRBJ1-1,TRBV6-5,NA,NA,CASSYGTGRDEAFF,TGTGCCAGCAGTTACGGTACAGGGAGGGATGAAGCTTTCTTT
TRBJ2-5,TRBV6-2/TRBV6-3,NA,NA,CASSRLRAETQYF,TGTGCCAGCAGCCGCCTCAGGGCAGAGACCCAGTACTTC
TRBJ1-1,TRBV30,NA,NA,CAWSVLGGNTEAFF,TGTGCCTGGAGTGTACTGGGGGGGAACACTGAAGCTTTCTTT
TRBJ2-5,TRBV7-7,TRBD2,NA,CASSLAGTRGETQYF,TGTGCTAGCAGCTTGGCCGGGACTAGAGGCGAGACCCAGTACTTC
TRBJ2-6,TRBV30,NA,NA,CACPPRTGRGSGANVLTF,TGTGCCTGCCCCCCGCGGACAGGGAGGGGGTCTGGGGCCAACGTCCTGACTTTC
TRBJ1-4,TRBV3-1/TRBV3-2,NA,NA,CASSQGTGPSGEKLFF,TGTGCCAGCAGCCAAGGAACAGGCCCTTCAGGGGAAAAACTGTTTTTT
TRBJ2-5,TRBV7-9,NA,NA,CASSLASGTPLARVETQYF,TGTGCCAGCAGCTTAGCATCCGGGACTCCCTTGGCGCGGGTGGAGACCCAGTACTTC